The 2 T cell receptor beta chains below come from one sample, sequenced in a study of blood T cell repertoires in COVID-19. The data were produced by immunoSEQ multiplex PCR, yet TCRdb's version contains in-frame clones alone and is incomplete. Of over 250,000 clones listed, about 87% were seen once; the top ten hold over 4%. Material: peripheral blood. These receptors came from a man in his 60s who had recovered from COVID-19.

This chain links TRBV3-1 (or the pseudogene TRBV3-2) with TRBJ2-3; TRBD1 matches 7 bases. The CDR3 sequence is 19 residues long. V lost 0 bases and J lost 1; bases outside the gene matches: 13. Germline V lookup: CDR1 LGHDT, CDR2 YNNKEL (reference sequence). The CDR3 DNA is TGTGCCAGCAGCCAAGATCAACAGCGTTGGGACAGTTGCACAGATACGCAGTATTTT. Its translation: CASSQDQQRWDSCTDTQYF.

The V call is TRBV7-2, the J call TRBJ2-1, with D perhaps matching TRBD1 (6 bases). The CDR3 consists of 13 residues. The V gene's germline CDR1 is SGHTA and CDR2 FQGNSA. Trimming cost V 0 bases and J 7 bases, with 7 bases left between them. The CDR3 DNA is TGTGCCAGCAGCTTAGCGCAGGGGAATGAGCAGTTCTTC. This translates into CASSLAQGNEQFF.